These 19 T cell receptor beta chains were sequenced from one sample in a study of blood T cell repertoires in COVID-19. The table came from immunoSEQ multiplex PCR; TCRdb's copy has only in-frame clones and leaves some out. This sample yields about 200,000 clones, of which roughly 90% are seen a single time; 1.6% belongs to the top ten. Material: peripheral blood. The receptors stem from a man between 18 and 35 years old with active or convalescent COVID-19.

This clone was seen a few times. This rearrangement joins TRBV5-1 to TRBJ1-3; D unclear. Germline V gives CDR1 SGHRS, CDR2 YFSETQ. Trimming pared 5 bases from V and 3 bases from J, leaving 12 bases between. The CDR3 length is 14 residues. The CDR3 reads CASSPTISGNTIYF. As DNA, the CDR3 is TGCGCCAGCAGTCCCACCATCAGTGGAAACACCATATATTTT. The entire variable domain, with the rest obtained from reference TRBV5-1 and TRBJ1-3, is as follows: KAGVTQTPRYLIKTRGQQVTLSCSPISGHRSVSWYQQTPGQGLQFLFEYFSETQRNKGNFPGRFSGRQFSNSRSEMNVSTLELGDSALYLCASSPTISGNTIYFGEGSWLTVV.

This clone was counted a single time. V gene TRBV15 combines with J gene TRBJ2-2; TRBD2 matches at 10 bases. CDR1 and CDR2 from the germline V gene are LNHNV and YYDKDF (reference sequence). After removal of 3 bases from V and 1 base from J, the junction contained 17 bases not matched to a gene. The CDR3 spans 21 residues. Written as DNA, the CDR3 is TGTGCCACCAGCAGGGCAATAGGGAAGCGGGAGGGCCCTAGGAACACCGGGGAGCTGTTTTTT. Translation: CATSRAIGKREGPRNTGELFF.

V and J are TRBV6-2 or TRBV6-3 and TRBJ2-5; 13 bases fit TRBD2. CDR1 and CDR2 from the germline V gene are MNHEY and SVGEGT. The CDR3 length is 15 residues. Unmatched junction bases numbered 6, after V lost 6 bases and J lost 5 bases. CDR3 residues: CASSRGLAGFETQYF. In DNA form, the CDR3 reads TGTGCCAGCAGCCGGGGACTAGCGGGATTTGAGACCCAGTACTTC.

The chain uses TRBV7-2 and TRBJ1-1; 8 bases are shared with TRBD1. Per the germline V gene, CDR1 is SGHTA and CDR2 is FQGNSA. There are 16 residues in the CDR3. After removal of 5 bases from V and 5 bases from J, the junction contained 13 bases not matched to a gene. CDR3 coding DNA: TGTGCCAGCAGCGTTACAGGAACAGGGGGTTGGACTGAAGCTTTCTTT. This sequence encodes CASSVTGTGGWTEAFF.

J is TRBJ1-2 and V is TRBV29-1; TRBD1 aligns across 7 bases. The germline V gene encodes CDR1 SQVTM and CDR2 ANQGSEA. The CDR3 is 12 amino acids. V lost 5 bases to trimming and J lost 5 bases; unmatched junction nucleotides: 5. The CDR3 DNA follows: TGCAGCGTTAGGGGGCGCGAGTATGGCTACACCTTC. It translates to CSVRGREYGYTF.

Turning to this clone: Relative to the germline gene, one junction end is altered; a read error may explain this. This chain links TRBV6-5 with TRBJ2-3, with 7 bases lining up with TRBD1. CDR3 length equals 16 residues. Germline values: CDR1 MNHEY, CDR2 SVGAGI. DNA of the CDR3: TGTGCCAACAGTTACTCCGGGACAGACAGCACAGATACGCAGTATTTT. It codes for CANSYSGTDSTDTQYF.

The chain is built from TRBV7-9 and TRBJ1-1; D may be TRBD1 (6 bases). Germline CDR1 is SEHNR and CDR2 is FQNEAQ (reference sequence). Trimming cost V 11 bases and J 6 bases, with 16 bases left between them. This CDR3 has 12 residues. The CDR3 loop is CAGGGGKAEAFF. In DNA form, the CDR3 reads TGTGCCGGCGGCGGGGGCAAGGCTGAAGCTTTCTTT. Looking up the rest from reference TRBV7-9 and TRBJ1-1 gives the full variable domain: DTGVSQNPRHKITKRGQNVTFRCDPISEHNRLYWYRQTLGQGPEFLTYFQNEAQLEKSRLLSDRFSAERPKGSFSTLEIQRTEQGDSAMYLCAGGGGKAEAFFGQGTRLTVV.

This chain uses TRBV2 with TRBJ1-5, with D possibly TRBD1 on 6 matching bases. Per germline, CDR1 SNHLY and CDR2 FYNNEI. This CDR3 has 15 amino acids. With 9 bases removed from V and 3 bases from J, the gap between germline ends came to 18 bases. This chain's CDR3 is CASSFGGRINQPQHF. CDR3 sequence (DNA): TGTGCCAGTTCATTCGGGGGGCGGATCAATCAGCCCCAGCATTTT.

V and J are TRBV12-3 or TRBV12-4 and TRBJ2-3, with D possibly being TRBD1 (6 bases). The CDR3 totals 13 residues. Deletions cut 3 bases from V and 8 bases from J, with 12 bases between. CDR3 coding DNA: TGTGCCAGCAGTTTGAGGGGGTCCCCTACGCAGTATTTT. Translating gives CASSLRGSPTQYF.

The chain joins TRBV18 to TRBJ2-4; 11 nucleotides line up with TRBD2. Germline V lookup: CDR1 KGHSH, CDR2 LQKENI. The CDR3 covers 16 residues. The junction had 10 bases not matched to a gene; V was cut back by 5 bases and J by 7 bases. In DNA form, the CDR3 reads TGTGCCAGCTCAGACTATAGCGGGGGGGCTCTGAACATTCAGTACTTC. Encoded protein: CASSDYSGGALNIQYF. The variable domain in full, with the rest retrieved from reference TRBV18 and TRBJ2-4, is NAGVMQNPRHLVRRRGQEARLRCSPMKGHSHVYWYRQLPEEGLKFMVYLQKENIIDESGMPKERFSAEFPKEGPSILRIQQVVRGDSAAYFCASSDYSGGALNIQYFGAGTRLSVL.

The chain links TRBV6-5 to TRBJ2-1, with D possibly TRBD2 on 5 matching bases. Germline V gene lookup returns CDR1 MNHEY and CDR2 SVGAGI. V lost 5 bases to trimming and J lost 0 bases, with 8 bases between them. CDR3 length: 14 residues. The CDR3 DNA reads TGTGCCAGCAGTACAACTAGCTCCTACAATGAGCAGTTCTTC. It is translated as CASSTTSSYNEQFF.

V is TRBV5-6 and J is TRBJ2-7, with 9 bases that match TRBD1. Germline loops: CDR1 SGHDT, CDR2 YYEEEE. J gave up 3 bases and V 4 bases, and 5 bases lay outside the gene matches. The CDR3 is made up of 14 amino acids. This chain's CDR3 is CASSQGQGIYEQYF. The CDR3 DNA reads as TGTGCCAGCAGCCAGGGACAGGGAATCTACGAGCAGTACTTC. The variable domain in full, completed from reference TRBV5-6 and TRBJ2-7, reads DAGVTQSPTHLIKTRGQQVTLRCSPKSGHDTVSWYQQALGQGPQFIFQYYEEEERQRGNFPDRFSGHQFPNYSSELNVNALLLGDSALYLCASSQGQGIYEQYFGPGTRLTVT.

The gene calls are TRBV4-1 and TRBJ2-1; tentatively, D is TRBD1 (6 bases). Germline values: CDR1 MGHRA, CDR2 YSYEKL. Trimming stripped 0 bases from V and 0 bases from J, with 12 bases between. The CDR3 sequence is 17 residues long. CDR3 region: CASSQDLGAFSYNEQFF. As DNA, the CDR3 is TGCGCCAGCAGCCAAGATTTGGGGGCCTTCTCCTACAATGAGCAGTTCTTC.

The rearrangement uses TRBV5-1 and TRBJ1-2, with 11 nucleotides matching TRBD1. The CDR3 runs to 15 residues. V trimming: 5 bases; J trimming: 5 bases; junction bases outside the gene matches: 8. Germline V gene data show CDR1 as SGHRS and CDR2 as YFSETQ. CDR3 in amino acids: CASSRGDRGIYGYTF. The CDR3 nucleotides are TGCGCCAGCAGTCGAGGGGACAGGGGGATTTATGGCTACACCTTC.

The chain has TRBV3-1 (or the pseudogene TRBV3-2) and TRBJ1-5, with D perhaps matching TRBD1 (6 bases). The V gene's germline CDR1 is LGHDT and CDR2 YNNKEL (reference sequence). This CDR3 contains 14 residues. The V end was cut by 3 bases, the J end by 0 bases, with 6 bases between. The DNA for the CDR3 is TGTGCCAGCAGCCAGGACAGTAGCAATCAGCCCCAGCATTTT. The encoded protein is CASSQDSSNQPQHF.

This chain joins TRBV5-6 and TRBJ2-5; 7 bases are shared with TRBD2. In germline, CDR1 is SGHDT, CDR2 YYEEEE. J was trimmed by 5 bases and V by 3 bases; bases with no gene match: 7. The CDR3 covers 14 residues. The CDR3 is CASSSVLGGETQYF. Here the CDR3 DNA reads TGTGCCAGCAGCTCTGTTTTGGGAGGGGAGACCCAGTACTTC.

The V and J genes are TRBV19 and TRBJ2-7; D may be TRBD1 (5 bases). From germline, CDR1 is LNHDA and CDR2 SQIVND (reference sequence). The CDR3 runs 15 residues. The germline V and J ends were trimmed by 7 bases and 5 bases, with 21 bases remaining between them. In nucleotides, the CDR3 is TGTGCCAGTACGGAAACTGGACACCCCTCTGACGAGCAGTACTTC. As protein: CASTETGHPSDEQYF.

The J gene is TRBJ1-5, the V gene TRBV12-3 or TRBV12-4; unclear D gene. The germline V and J ends were trimmed by 6 bases and 5 bases, with 11 bases remaining between them. This CDR3 spans 13 amino acids. The CDR3 reads CASSTVTDQPQHF. In nucleotides, the CDR3 is TGTGCCAGCAGCACAGTGACGGATCAGCCCCAGCATTTT.

The rearrangement links TRBV30 to TRBJ1-6; maybe TRBD1 (5 bases). The CDR3 loop spans 14 amino acids. Germline CDR1 is GTSNPN and CDR2 is SVGIG (reference sequence). The V and J ends lost 2 bases and 5 bases respectively, with 10 bases between them. The CDR3 spells CAWSPGTDNSPLHF. In DNA, the CDR3 is TGTGCCTGGAGTCCCGGGACTGATAATTCACCCCTCCACTTT.